This is a list of T cell receptor beta chains from one sample in a study of blood T cell repertoires in COVID-19. Generated by immunoSEQ multiplex PCR, the TCRdb table keeps only in-frame clones and is missing some. Among about 180,000 clones listed, about 85% were seen once. Source material: peripheral blood. The source of these receptors is a woman older than 75 with acute or convalescent COVID-19. CDR3s include the opening cysteine and the closing phenylalanine or tryptophan. D genes are given only for firm matches. Clone size appears in some rows only: once, few, many, or a class for an expanded clone.

D gene: NA
clone size: NA
J gene: TRBJ2-3
V gene: TRBV19
CDR3 protein: CASSIATRDTQYF
CDR3 DNA: TGTGCCAGTAGTATAGCCACGCGAGATACGCAGTATTTT

D gene: TRBD2
clone size: NA
J gene: TRBJ2-3
V gene: TRBV29-1
CDR3 protein: CSVGTSGSTDTQYF
CDR3 DNA: TGCAGCGTTGGGACTAGCGGGAGCACAGATACGCAGTATTTT

D gene: TRBD2
clone size: NA
J gene: TRBJ2-3
V gene: TRBV24-1
CDR3 protein: CATSDFGTSGEFTDTQYF
CDR3 DNA: TGTGCCACCAGTGATTTTGGGACTAGCGGGGAGTTCACAGATACGCAGTATTTT

D gene: NA
clone size: NA
J gene: TRBJ1-2
V gene: TRBV19
CDR3 protein: CASSMGAGGYGYTF
CDR3 DNA: TGTGCCAGTAGTATGGGAGCGGGGGGATATGGCTACACCTTC

D gene: NA
clone size: once
J gene: TRBJ2-2
V gene: TRBV7-2
CDR3 protein: CASSSYTGELFF
CDR3 DNA: TGTGCCAGCAGCTCTTACACCGGGGAGCTGTTTTTT

D gene: TRBD1
clone size: NA
J gene: TRBJ2-5
V gene: TRBV12-3/TRBV12-4
CDR3 protein: CASRTGGETQYF
CDR3 DNA: TGTGCCAGCAGGACAGGGGGCGAGACCCAGTACTTC

D gene: TRBD1
clone size: NA
J gene: TRBJ2-2
V gene: TRBV4-1
CDR3 protein: CASSPGQGRIGELFF
CDR3 DNA: TGCGCCAGCAGCCCCGGACAGGGTAGAATCGGGGAGCTGTTTTTT

D gene: TRBD1
clone size: NA
J gene: TRBJ2-5
V gene: TRBV28
CDR3 protein: CASSRQGNAYQETQYF
CDR3 DNA: TGTGCCAGCAGTAGACAGGGGAATGCGTACCAAGAGACCCAGTACTTC

D gene: NA
clone size: NA
J gene: TRBJ1-1
V gene: TRBV6-2/TRBV6-3
CDR3 protein: CASSWYTGNTEAFF
CDR3 DNA: TGTGCCAGCAGTTGGTATACAGGGAACACTGAAGCTTTCTTT

D gene: NA
clone size: NA
J gene: TRBJ1-5
V gene: TRBV27
CDR3 protein: CASSLTPGSNQPQHF
CDR3 DNA: TGTGCCAGCAGTTTAACCCCAGGGAGCAATCAGCCCCAGCATTTT

D gene: TRBD2
clone size: NA
J gene: TRBJ2-7
V gene: TRBV7-2
CDR3 protein: CASSSPTSGRRGEQYF
CDR3 DNA: TGTGCCAGCAGCTCTCCGACTAGCGGGAGAAGGGGCGAGCAGTACTTC

D gene: NA
clone size: NA
J gene: TRBJ2-5
V gene: TRBV6-1
CDR3 protein: CASSEARARGLGETQYF
CDR3 DNA: TGTGCCAGCAGTGAAGCGCGTGCCAGGGGCCTGGGTGAGACCCAGTACTTC

D gene: NA
clone size: NA
J gene: TRBJ2-2
V gene: TRBV19
CDR3 protein: CASSTASDTGELFF
CDR3 DNA: TGTGCCAGTAGTACGGCTAGCGATACCGGGGAGCTGTTTTTT

D gene: NA
clone size: NA
J gene: TRBJ1-1
V gene: TRBV4-2
CDR3 protein: CASSPGGGLDMNTEAFF
CDR3 DNA: TGTGCCAGCAGCCCTGGGGGGGGGTTGGACATGAACACTGAAGCTTTCTTT

D gene: TRBD2
clone size: NA
J gene: TRBJ2-2
V gene: TRBV7-3
CDR3 protein: CASSWQTGGDGLAGDTGELFF
CDR3 DNA: TGTGCCAGCAGCTGGCAGACAGGGGGAGACGGACTAGCGGGAGACACCGGGGAGCTGTTTTTT

D gene: NA
clone size: NA
J gene: TRBJ1-3
V gene: TRBV27
CDR3 protein: CASSFQYSGNTIYF
CDR3 DNA: TGTGCCAGCAGTTTTCAGTACTCTGGAAACACCATATATTTT

D gene: NA
clone size: NA
J gene: TRBJ2-7
V gene: TRBV27
CDR3 protein: CASSFGQNEQYF
CDR3 DNA: TGTGCCAGCAGTTTTGGACAGAACGAGCAGTACTTC

D gene: TRBD2
clone size: NA
J gene: TRBJ2-7
V gene: TRBV4-1
CDR3 protein: CASSLGAGVRSYEQYF
CDR3 DNA: TGCGCCAGCAGCCTCGGGGCGGGAGTGAGGTCCTACGAGCAGTACTTC

D gene: NA
clone size: few
J gene: TRBJ2-7
V gene: TRBV29-1
CDR3 protein: CSVEDLWQGKGEQYF
CDR3 DNA: TGCAGCGTTGAAGATCTGTGGCAGGGTAAAGGCGAGCAGTACTTC

D gene: TRBD2
clone size: NA
J gene: TRBJ2-7
V gene: TRBV4-2
CDR3 protein: CASSQGASGGSYEQYF
CDR3 DNA: TGTGCCAGCAGCCAAGGGGCTAGCGGGGGTTCCTACGAGCAGTACTTC

D gene: TRBD2
clone size: NA
J gene: TRBJ2-3
V gene: TRBV7-8
CDR3 protein: CASSLWLAGVHTQYF
CDR3 DNA: TGTGCCAGCAGCTTATGGCTAGCGGGAGTACATACGCAGTATTTT

D gene: NA
clone size: NA
J gene: TRBJ1-5
V gene: TRBV11-2
CDR3 protein: CASSQTGSNQPQHF
CDR3 DNA: TGTGCCAGCAGCCAAACCGGGAGCAATCAGCCCCAGCATTTT

D gene: TRBD2
clone size: NA
J gene: TRBJ2-5
V gene: TRBV19
CDR3 protein: CASSKRLAGSPRETQYF
CDR3 DNA: TGTGCCAGTAGTAAAAGACTAGCGGGATCCCCCCGGGAGACCCAGTACTTC

D gene: NA
clone size: NA
J gene: TRBJ2-7
V gene: TRBV3-1/TRBV3-2
CDR3 protein: CASSLTPPSYEQYF
CDR3 DNA: TGTGCCAGCAGCCTTACTCCCCCCTCCTACGAGCAGTACTTC

D gene: NA
clone size: many
J gene: TRBJ1-1
V gene: TRBV7-9
CDR3 protein: CASSNAGTGAFF
CDR3 DNA: TGTGCCAGCAGCAACGCGGGTACCGGGGCTTTCTTT

D gene: NA
clone size: NA
J gene: TRBJ2-7
V gene: TRBV2
CDR3 protein: CASFGAIYEQYF
CDR3 DNA: TGTGCCAGCTTTGGGGCCATCTACGAGCAGTACTTC

D gene: TRBD2
clone size: NA
J gene: TRBJ2-1
V gene: TRBV6-4
CDR3 protein: CASSDSSGGADEQFF
CDR3 DNA: TGTGCCAGCAGTGACTCTAGCGGGGGGGCGGATGAGCAGTTCTTC

D gene: NA
clone size: few
J gene: TRBJ2-2
V gene: TRBV1
CDR3 protein: CTNVQRAGGPAGELFF
CDR3 DNA: TGCACCAACGTCCAACGAGCGGGAGGGCCGGCCGGGGAGCTGTTTTTT

D gene: TRBD1
clone size: NA
J gene: TRBJ2-7
V gene: TRBV5-1
CDR3 protein: CASSLVGTEYEQYF
CDR3 DNA: TGCGCCAGCAGCTTGGTAGGGACAGAGTACGAGCAGTACTTC

D gene: TRBD1
clone size: NA
J gene: TRBJ1-1
V gene: TRBV5-1
CDR3 protein: CASRTGGTEAFF
CDR3 DNA: TGCGCCAGCAGAACAGGGGGCACTGAAGCTTTCTTT

D gene: TRBD2
clone size: NA
J gene: TRBJ2-5
V gene: TRBV27
CDR3 protein: CASSLGTRGSETQYF
CDR3 DNA: TGTGCCAGCAGTCTCGGGACTAGAGGTTCAGAGACCCAGTACTTC

D gene: TRBD2
clone size: NA
J gene: TRBJ2-1
V gene: TRBV7-9
CDR3 protein: CASSLDRPSGLQFF
CDR3 DNA: TGTGCCAGCAGCTTAGATCGGCCTAGCGGGCTTCAGTTCTTC

D gene: NA
clone size: NA
J gene: TRBJ2-7
V gene: TRBV27
CDR3 protein: CASSLYRVESEQYF
CDR3 DNA: TGTGCCAGCAGTTTATACCGGGTCGAATCCGAGCAGTACTTC

D gene: TRBD1
clone size: many
J gene: TRBJ1-5
V gene: TRBV27
CDR3 protein: CASSRSSPSTGGKGPQHF
CDR3 DNA: TGTGCCAGCAGCCGGTCCTCCCCCTCTACAGGGGGAAAGGGGCCCCAGCATTTT

D gene: NA
clone size: NA
J gene: TRBJ1-3
V gene: TRBV29-1
CDR3 protein: CSVRAGLNGNTIYF
CDR3 DNA: TGCAGCGTTAGAGCAGGGTTGAACGGAAACACCATATATTTT

D gene: NA
clone size: once
J gene: TRBJ1-4
V gene: TRBV5-5
CDR3 protein: CASSLVGATNEKLFF
CDR3 DNA: TGTGCCAGCAGCTTGGTTGGGGCCACTAATGAAAAACTGTTTTTT

D gene: NA
clone size: NA
J gene: TRBJ2-6
V gene: TRBV5-1
CDR3 protein: CASSQTGQPTLSGANVLTF
CDR3 DNA: TGCGCCAGCAGCCAGACCGGACAGCCTACTCTCTCTGGGGCCAACGTCCTGACTTTC

D gene: NA
clone size: NA
J gene: TRBJ1-5
V gene: TRBV4-1
CDR3 protein: CASSQGRSSSNQPQHF
CDR3 DNA: TGCGCCAGCAGCCAAGGGCGGAGCAGTAGCAATCAGCCCCAGCATTTT

D gene: NA
clone size: NA
J gene: TRBJ1-1
V gene: TRBV5-1
CDR3 protein: CASSFLLAGLNTEAFF
CDR3 DNA: TGCGCCAGCAGCTTCCTACTGGCAGGGTTGAACACTGAAGCTTTCTTT

D gene: NA
clone size: NA
J gene: TRBJ2-3
V gene: TRBV5-4
CDR3 protein: CASSLANPSTDTQYF
CDR3 DNA: TGTGCCAGCAGCTTGGCTAACCCTAGCACAGATACGCAGTATTTT

D gene: TRBD1
clone size: NA
J gene: TRBJ2-2
V gene: TRBV3-1/TRBV3-2
CDR3 protein: CASSHRRQGPGELFF
CDR3 DNA: TGTGCCAGCAGCCACCGGCGACAGGGTCCCGGGGAGCTGTTTTTT

D gene: NA
clone size: once
J gene: TRBJ1-2
V gene: TRBV28
CDR3 protein: CASSSSRGYTF
CDR3 DNA: TGTGCCAGCAGTTCTTCCAGGGGCTACACCTTC

D gene: TRBD1
clone size: NA
J gene: TRBJ1-3
V gene: TRBV18
CDR3 protein: CASSPPGGSGNTIYF
CDR3 DNA: TGTGCCAGCTCACCGCCAGGGGGTTCGGGAAACACCATATATTTT

D gene: NA
clone size: NA
J gene: TRBJ1-2
V gene: TRBV30
CDR3 protein: CAWSPGVWGYTF
CDR3 DNA: TGTGCCTGGAGTCCAGGGGTTTGGGGCTACACCTTC

D gene: TRBD1
clone size: NA
J gene: TRBJ2-5
V gene: TRBV5-1
CDR3 protein: CASSIRGPGETQYF
CDR3 DNA: TGCGCCAGCAGCATCAGGGGGCCAGGAGAGACCCAGTACTTC

D gene: NA
clone size: NA
J gene: TRBJ2-5
V gene: TRBV4-1
CDR3 protein: CASSQDQLAGIQETQYF
CDR3 DNA: TGCGCCAGCAGCCAAGATCAACTAGCCGGAATACAAGAGACCCAGTACTTC

D gene: NA
clone size: NA
J gene: TRBJ2-1
V gene: TRBV7-3
CDR3 protein: CASSLTRESKNEQFF
CDR3 DNA: TGTGCCAGCAGCTTAACGCGGGAATCCAAGAATGAGCAGTTCTTC

D gene: TRBD1
clone size: NA
J gene: TRBJ1-6
V gene: TRBV6-5
CDR3 protein: CASTGQGINSPLHF
CDR3 DNA: TGTGCCAGTACAGGACAGGGGATTAATTCACCCCTCCACTTT

D gene: NA
clone size: NA
J gene: TRBJ2-5
V gene: TRBV18
CDR3 protein: CASSPPTQETQYF
CDR3 DNA: TGTGCCAGCTCACCACCGACACAAGAGACCCAGTACTTC

D gene: TRBD2
clone size: NA
J gene: TRBJ2-5
V gene: TRBV27
CDR3 protein: CASSLSWRGVTETQYF
CDR3 DNA: TGTGCCAGCAGTTTATCGTGGCGGGGGGTGACGGAGACCCAGTACTTC